The clone carrying this TCR beta chain was observed a single time. The antigen is undetermined. The data were produced by immunoSEQ multiplex PCR, yet TCRdb's version contains in-frame clones alone and is incomplete. The table includes around 120,000 clones, 90% detected once. Per germline, CDR1 DFQATT and CDR2 SNEGSKA (reference sequence). This CDR3 comprises 10 residues. V was cut by 3 bases and J by 7 bases, with 4 bases left in between. The sample belongs to a study of graft-versus-host responses after intestinal transplantation. Findings and limits, study-wide: Maximum circulating GvH clone levels tracked with early post-transplant HvG decreases. Marrow from the recipient contained GvH clones, some of which had appeared first in ileum or blood.

This chain joins TRBV20-1 and TRBJ1-5; D ambiguous. This sequence was found in a human donor who received an intestinal transplant. The source material was unstimulated CD4+ T cells sorted from spleen or lymph node cells, sampled before intestinal transplant. The CDR3 reads CSASSQPQHF. The DNA for the CDR3 is TGCAGTGCTAGTAGCCAGCCCCAGCATTTT.